The T cell receptor (beta chain) described here comes from a study of breast tumors, draining lymph nodes, adjacent tissues. Study results and limitations: Tumor and nontumor repertoires were significantly more similar in luminal-like than in basal-like breast cancer. Tumor repertoires ranked between lymph nodes and nontumor tissue in diversity, with V and J gene preferences.

TCRdb ran MiXCR on the multiplex PCR reads and lists one entry per CDR3 protein. The sample has tens of thousands of distinct CDR3 sequences; approximately 40% are singletons. On this clonotype itself: Its antigen is as yet unknown. One base away lies a much larger clone, so this may be a sequencing read error.

Specimen: breast tumor tissue. This TCR derives from a female donor with breast cancer. Some clones in this sample may be carry-over from other donors' samples.

This chain's CDR3 is CANIQRSGITIYF. In DNA, the CDR3 is TGTGCCAACATTCAAAGGTCTGGAATCACCATATATTTT. V and J are TRBV15 and TRBJ1-3; D gene ambiguous. Germline values: CDR1 LNHNV, CDR2 YYDKDF (reference sequence). The CDR3 is made up of 13 amino acids.